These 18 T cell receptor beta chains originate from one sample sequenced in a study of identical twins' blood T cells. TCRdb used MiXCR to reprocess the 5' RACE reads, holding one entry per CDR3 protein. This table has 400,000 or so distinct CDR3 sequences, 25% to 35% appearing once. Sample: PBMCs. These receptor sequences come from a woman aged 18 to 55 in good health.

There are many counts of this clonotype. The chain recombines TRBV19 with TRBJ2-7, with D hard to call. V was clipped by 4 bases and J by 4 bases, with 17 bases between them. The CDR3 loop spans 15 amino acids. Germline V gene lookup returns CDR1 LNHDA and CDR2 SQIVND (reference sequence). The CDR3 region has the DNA TGTGCCAGTAGTAGGGCGGATGCCATATCATACGAGCAGTACTTC. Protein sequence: CASSRADAISYEQYF.

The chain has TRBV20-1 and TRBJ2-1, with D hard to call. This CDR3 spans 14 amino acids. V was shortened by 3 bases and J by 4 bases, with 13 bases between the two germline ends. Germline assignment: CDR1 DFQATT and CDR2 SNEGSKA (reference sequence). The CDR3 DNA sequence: TGCAGTGCTAGTAACAGCCTTTATTACAATGAGCAGTTCTTC. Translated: CSASNSLYYNEQFF.

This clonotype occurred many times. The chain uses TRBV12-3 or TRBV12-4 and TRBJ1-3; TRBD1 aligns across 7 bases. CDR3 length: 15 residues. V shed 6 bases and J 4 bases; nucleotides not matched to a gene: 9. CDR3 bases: TGTGCCAGCAGCTTTCGACAGGGAGCAGGAAACACCATATATTTT. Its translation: CASSFRQGAGNTIYF.

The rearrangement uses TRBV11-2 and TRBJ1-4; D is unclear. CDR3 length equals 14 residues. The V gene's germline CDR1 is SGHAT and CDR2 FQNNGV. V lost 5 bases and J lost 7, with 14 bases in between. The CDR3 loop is CASSRFELSEKLFF. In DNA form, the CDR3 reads TGTGCCAGCAGCCGTTTTGAATTATCTGAAAAACTGTTTTTT.

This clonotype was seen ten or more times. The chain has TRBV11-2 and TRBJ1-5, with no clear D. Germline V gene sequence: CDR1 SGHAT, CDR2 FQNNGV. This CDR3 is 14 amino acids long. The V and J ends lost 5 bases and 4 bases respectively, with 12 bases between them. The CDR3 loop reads CASSTSGVNQPQHF. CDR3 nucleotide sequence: TGTGCCAGCAGCACCTCCGGGGTAAATCAGCCCCAGCATTTT. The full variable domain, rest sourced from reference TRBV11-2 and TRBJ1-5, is EAGVAQSPRYKIIEKRQSVAFWCNPISGHATLYWYQQILGQGPKLLIQFQNNGVVDDSQLPKDRFSAERLKGVDSTLKIQPAKLEDSAVYLCASSTSGVNQPQHFGDGTRLSIL.

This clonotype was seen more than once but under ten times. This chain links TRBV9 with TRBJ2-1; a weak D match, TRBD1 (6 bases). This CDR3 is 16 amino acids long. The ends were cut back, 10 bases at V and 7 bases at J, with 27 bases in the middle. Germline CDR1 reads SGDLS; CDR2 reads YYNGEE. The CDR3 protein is CASQMGPRQAANEQFF. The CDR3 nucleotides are TGTGCCTCCCAGATGGGTCCGAGACAGGCGGCTAATGAGCAGTTCTTC.

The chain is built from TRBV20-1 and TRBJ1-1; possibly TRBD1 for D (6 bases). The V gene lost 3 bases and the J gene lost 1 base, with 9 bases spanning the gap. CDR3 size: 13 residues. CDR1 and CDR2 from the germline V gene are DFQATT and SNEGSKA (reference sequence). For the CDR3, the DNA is TGCAGTGCTAGCCTGACAGGGAACACTGAAGCTTTCTTT. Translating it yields CSASLTGNTEAFF.

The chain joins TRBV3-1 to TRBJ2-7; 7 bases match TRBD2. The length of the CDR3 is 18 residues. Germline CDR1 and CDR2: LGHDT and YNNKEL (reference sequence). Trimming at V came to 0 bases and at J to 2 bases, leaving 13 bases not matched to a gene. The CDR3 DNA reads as TGTGCCAGCAGCCAAGATAATCCCCCAGGGAGGGGAGCCTACGAGCAGTACTTC. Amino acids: CASSQDNPPGRGAYEQYF.

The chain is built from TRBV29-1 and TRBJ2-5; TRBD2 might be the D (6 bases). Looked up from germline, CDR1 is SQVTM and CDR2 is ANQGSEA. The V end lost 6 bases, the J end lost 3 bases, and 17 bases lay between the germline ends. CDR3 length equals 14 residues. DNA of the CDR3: TGCAGCGTCGAGCAGAGTCGGGGGAAAGAGACCCAGTACTTC. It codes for CSVEQSRGKETQYF. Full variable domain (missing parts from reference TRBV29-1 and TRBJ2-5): SAVISQKPSRDICQRGTSLTIQCQVDSQVTMMFWYRQQPGQSLTLIATANQGSEATYESGFVIDKFPISRPNLTFSTLTVSNMSPEDSSIYLCSVEQSRGKETQYFGPGTRLLVL.

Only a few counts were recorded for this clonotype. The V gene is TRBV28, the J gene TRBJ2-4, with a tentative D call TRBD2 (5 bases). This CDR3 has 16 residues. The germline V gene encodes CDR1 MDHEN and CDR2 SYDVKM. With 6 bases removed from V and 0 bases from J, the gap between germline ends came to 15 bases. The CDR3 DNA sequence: TGTGCCAGCAGCGGGCCGGGAAGCACAGCCAAAAACATTCAGTACTTC. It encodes CASSGPGSTAKNIQYF.

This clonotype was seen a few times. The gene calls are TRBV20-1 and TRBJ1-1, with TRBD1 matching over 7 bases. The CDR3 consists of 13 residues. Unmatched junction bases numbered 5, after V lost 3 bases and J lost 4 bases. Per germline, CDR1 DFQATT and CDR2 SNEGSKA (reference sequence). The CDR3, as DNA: TGCAGTGCTAGTGAGGGGGCGAGCACTGAAGCTTTCTTT. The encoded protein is CSASEGASTEAFF.

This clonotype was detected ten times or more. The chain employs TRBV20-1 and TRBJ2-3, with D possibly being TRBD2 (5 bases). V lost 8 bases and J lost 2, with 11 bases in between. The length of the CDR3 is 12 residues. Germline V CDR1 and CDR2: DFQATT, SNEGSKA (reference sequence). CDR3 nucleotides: TGCAGTATTTGGAGGACCACAGATACGCAGTATTTT. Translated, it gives CSIWRTTDTQYF.

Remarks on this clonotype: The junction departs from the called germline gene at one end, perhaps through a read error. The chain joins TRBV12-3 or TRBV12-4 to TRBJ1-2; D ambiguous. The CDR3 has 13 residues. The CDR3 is CASNLAEESGYTF. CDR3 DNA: TGTGCCAGCAATTTAGCCGAAGAAAGTGGCTACACCTTC.

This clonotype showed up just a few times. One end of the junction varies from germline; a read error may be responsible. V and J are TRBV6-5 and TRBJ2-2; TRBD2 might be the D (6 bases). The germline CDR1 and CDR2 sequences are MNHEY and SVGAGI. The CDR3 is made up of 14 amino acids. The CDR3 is CASSDSGRPGELFF. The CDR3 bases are TGTGCCAGCAGTGACTCCGGGAGACCCGGGGAGCTGTTTTTT.

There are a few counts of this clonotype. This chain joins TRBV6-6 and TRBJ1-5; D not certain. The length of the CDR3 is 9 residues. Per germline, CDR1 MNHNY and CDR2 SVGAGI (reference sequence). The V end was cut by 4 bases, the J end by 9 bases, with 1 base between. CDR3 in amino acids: CASSWPQHF. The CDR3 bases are TGTGCCAGCAGTTGGCCCCAGCATTTT.

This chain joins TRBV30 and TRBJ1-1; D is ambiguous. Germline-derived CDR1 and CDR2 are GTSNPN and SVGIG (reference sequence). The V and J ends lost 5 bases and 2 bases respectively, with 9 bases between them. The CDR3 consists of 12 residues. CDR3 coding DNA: TGTGCCTGGGAGGAGACCAACACTGAAGCTTTCTTT. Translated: CAWEETNTEAFF.

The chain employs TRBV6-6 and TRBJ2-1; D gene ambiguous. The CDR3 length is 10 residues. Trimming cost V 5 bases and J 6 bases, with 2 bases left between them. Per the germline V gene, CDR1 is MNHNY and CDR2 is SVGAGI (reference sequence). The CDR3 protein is CASSTNEQFF. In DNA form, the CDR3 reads TGTGCCAGCAGTACCAATGAGCAGTTCTTC.

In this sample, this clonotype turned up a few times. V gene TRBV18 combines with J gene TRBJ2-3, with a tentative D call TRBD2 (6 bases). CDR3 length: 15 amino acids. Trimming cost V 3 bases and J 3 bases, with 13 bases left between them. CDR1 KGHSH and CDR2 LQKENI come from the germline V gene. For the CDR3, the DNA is TGTGCCAGCTCACCTCTATCCGGACTAACAGATACGCAGTATTTT. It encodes CASSPLSGLTDTQYF.